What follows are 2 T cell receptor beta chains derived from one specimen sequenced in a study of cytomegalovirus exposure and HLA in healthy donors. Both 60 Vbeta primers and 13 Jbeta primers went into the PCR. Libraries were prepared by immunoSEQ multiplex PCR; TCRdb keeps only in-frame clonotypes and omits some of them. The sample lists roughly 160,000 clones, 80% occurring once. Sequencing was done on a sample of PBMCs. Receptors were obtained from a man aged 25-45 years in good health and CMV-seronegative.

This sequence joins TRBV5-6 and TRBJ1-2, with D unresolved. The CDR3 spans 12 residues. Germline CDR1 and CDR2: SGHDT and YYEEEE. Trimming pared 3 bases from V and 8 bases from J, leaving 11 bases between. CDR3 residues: CASSSTSYGYTF. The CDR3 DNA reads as TGTGCCAGCAGCTCCACGAGCTACGGCTACACCTTC.

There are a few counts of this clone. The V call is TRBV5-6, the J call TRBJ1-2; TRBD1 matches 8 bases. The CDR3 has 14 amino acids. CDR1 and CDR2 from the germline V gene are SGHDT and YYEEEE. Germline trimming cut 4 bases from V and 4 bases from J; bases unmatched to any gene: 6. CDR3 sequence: CASSHGQGAYGYTF. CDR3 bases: TGTGCCAGCAGCCATGGACAGGGCGCCTATGGCTACACCTTC.